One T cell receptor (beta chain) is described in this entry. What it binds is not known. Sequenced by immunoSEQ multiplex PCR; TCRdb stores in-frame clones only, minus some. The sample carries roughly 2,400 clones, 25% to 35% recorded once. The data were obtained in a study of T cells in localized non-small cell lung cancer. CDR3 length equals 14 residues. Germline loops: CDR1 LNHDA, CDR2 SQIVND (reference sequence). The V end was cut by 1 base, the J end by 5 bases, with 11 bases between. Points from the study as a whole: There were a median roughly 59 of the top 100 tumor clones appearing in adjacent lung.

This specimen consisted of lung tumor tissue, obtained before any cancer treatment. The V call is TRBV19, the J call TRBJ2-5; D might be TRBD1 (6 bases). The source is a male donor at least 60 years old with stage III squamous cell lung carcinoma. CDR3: CASSIVQGWETQYF. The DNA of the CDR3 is TGTGCCAGTAGTATAGTGCAGGGGTGGGAGACCCAGTACTTC.